A selection of T cell receptor beta chains follows, all from one sample in a study of shared clonotypes between healthy human individuals. Generated by immunoSEQ multiplex PCR, the TCRdb table keeps only in-frame clones and is missing some. The top ten hold 0.3% to 0.45% of the sample, which has roughly 1,500,000 clones, about 98.5% seen once. Sequencing was carried out using naive CD4+ T cells sorted from blood. These TCRs come from a man aged 25 to 45 in good health. CDR3s include the opening cysteine and the closing phenylalanine or tryptophan. A D gene is named only where the DNA matches it firmly. Expanded clones get a size class; other rows say once, few or many, or leave the size out.

j_call d_call v_call clone_size cdr3_aa cdr3_nt
TRBJ1-2 - TRBV10-3 once CAISDVEGEYGYTF TGTGCCATCAGTGACGTCGAAGGTGAATATGGCTACACCTTC
TRBJ2-7 - TRBV5-8 - CASSLGRFSYEQYF TGTGCCAGCAGCTTAGGGCGGTTCTCCTACGAGCAGTACTTC
TRBJ1-5 TRBD1 TRBV19 - CASKGTGMFFQHQPQHF TGTGCCAGCAAGGGGACAGGGATGTTTTTTCAGCATCAGCCCCAGCATTTT
TRBJ2-7 TRBD1 TRBV5-1 - CASSLEGQGVGEQYF TGCGCCAGCAGCTTGGAGGGACAGGGTGTCGGCGAGCAGTACTTC
TRBJ2-7 - TRBV7-8 - CASSPGTYEQYF TGTGCCAGCAGCCCGGGGACCTACGAGCAGTACTTC
TRBJ2-7 - TRBV28 - CASSSATYEQYF TGTGCCAGCAGTAGCGCTACCTACGAGCAGTACTTC
TRBJ1-1 - TRBV20-1 - CSARDWTEAFF TGCAGTGCTAGAGATTGGACTGAAGCTTTCTTT
TRBJ1-2 - TRBV7-9 - CASSLSGRADGYTF TGTGCCAGCAGCTTATCAGGACGGGCGGATGGCTACACCTTC
TRBJ2-7 - TRBV28 - CASSDAGYEQYF TGTGCCAGCAGTGATGCTGGATACGAGCAGTACTTC
TRBJ2-3 TRBD2 TRBV19 - CASSPGLAETDTQYF TGTGCCAGTAGTCCCGGACTAGCGGAGACAGATACGCAGTATTTT
TRBJ1-5 - TRBV6-1 - CASSDFAQPQHF TGTGCCAGCAGTGATTTTGCCCAGCCCCAGCATTTT
TRBJ2-2 TRBD2 TRBV15 - CATSRWGLAGAGELFF TGTGCCACCAGCAGATGGGGACTAGCGGGAGCCGGGGAGCTGTTTTTT
TRBJ2-7 - TRBV4-3 - CASSPESRSYEQYF TGCGCCAGCAGCCCCGAGAGCCGCTCCTACGAGCAGTACTTC
TRBJ2-7 - TRBV14 - CASSHLKTAPYEQYF TGTGCCAGCAGCCACCTAAAGACAGCTCCCTACGAGCAGTACTTC
TRBJ2-1 - TRBV9 - CASTVGSSYNEQFF TGTGCCAGCACCGTCGGGAGCTCCTACAATGAGCAGTTCTTC
TRBJ1-5 - TRBV7-8 - CASSLGQNQPQHF TGTGCCAGCAGCTTAGGACAGAATCAGCCCCAGCATTTT
TRBJ1-1 - TRBV4-1 - CASSQIPSLRADEAFF TGCGCCAGCAGCCAGATACCCTCTTTACGGGCGGATGAAGCTTTCTTT
TRBJ1-2 - TRBV5-4 - CASSPAGRDYGYTF TGTGCCAGCAGCCCCGCAGGGAGGGACTATGGCTACACCTTC
TRBJ1-1 - TRBV19 once CASSITAHLNTEAFF TGTGCCAGTAGTATCACAGCGCACCTGAACACTGAAGCTTTCTTT
TRBJ1-3 - TRBV14 once CASSPRTAAAGGNTIYF TGTGCCAGCAGCCCCCGGACCGCCGCGGCAGGCGGAAACACCATATATTTT
TRBJ1-2 - TRBV5-1 once CASRPGAEVYGYTF TGCGCTAGCCGACCGGGGGCAGAAGTCTATGGCTACACCTTC
TRBJ2-2 - TRBV10-1 - CASRDTLGSGELFF TGCGCCAGCAGGGACACTCTAGGGTCCGGGGAGCTGTTTTTT
TRBJ2-7 - TRBV10-2 - CASSEDRAREQYF TGCGCCAGCAGTGAGGACCGGGCGCGCGAGCAGTACTTC
TRBJ2-7 - TRBV5-1 - CASSPDVSSYEQYF TGCGCCAGCAGCCCCGACGTGAGCTCCTACGAGCAGTACTTC
TRBJ2-2 TRBD2 TRBV29-1 - CSVEGLAGGPGELFF TGCAGCGTTGAGGGACTAGCGGGAGGGCCCGGGGAGCTGTTTTTT
TRBJ2-6 TRBD1 TRBV28 - CASSPYTFGTGGSGANVLTF TGTGCCAGCAGTCCATACACTTTCGGGACAGGGGGGTCTGGGGCCAACGTCCTGACTTTC
TRBJ2-7 TRBD2 TRBV4-3 - CASSQDGIAGAYEQYF TGCGCCAGCAGCCAAGATGGAATAGCGGGAGCCTACGAGCAGTACTTC
TRBJ2-3 TRBD2 TRBV19 - CASRTSGGDTQYF TGTGCCAGTAGGACTAGCGGAGGGGATACGCAGTATTTT
TRBJ1-4 - TRBV19 - CASTGADAEKLFF TGTGCCAGTACCGGCGCCGACGCTGAAAAACTGTTTTTT
TRBJ2-2 - TRBV27 - CASSVLNTGELFF TGTGCCAGCAGTGTGCTGAACACCGGGGAGCTGTTTTTT
TRBJ2-7 TRBD1 TRBV7-6 once CASSLVGDRGLYEQYF TGTGCCAGCAGCTTAGTTGGGGACAGGGGCCTGTACGAGCAGTACTTC
TRBJ2-7 TRBD1 TRBV30 - CAWRTPRDSPYEQYF TGTGCCTGGAGGACCCCCCGGGACAGCCCCTACGAGCAGTACTTC
TRBJ2-7 TRBD1 TRBV23-1 - CASSRPRTGTVRTYEQYF TGCGCCAGCAGTCGCCCCCGGACCGGGACAGTACGTACCTACGAGCAGTACTTC
TRBJ2-7 TRBD1 TRBV11-2 - CASSLGTGGSEQYF TGTGCCAGCAGCTTAGGGACAGGGGGCAGCGAGCAGTACTTC
TRBJ1-2 - TRBV19 - CATSQGNYGYTF TGTGCCACCTCCCAGGGAAACTATGGCTACACCTTC
TRBJ2-7 - TRBV2 once CASSPGTRSYEQYF TGTGCCAGCAGTCCCGGGACGCGCTCCTACGAGCAGTACTTC
TRBJ2-5 - TRBV5-1 - CASSSENGETQYF TGCGCCAGCAGCTCTGAGAATGGGGAGACCCAGTACTTC
TRBJ2-2 - TRBV5-1 - CASSSILGSGELFF TGCGCCAGCAGCTCCATACTAGGGTCCGGGGAGCTGTTTTTT
TRBJ2-7 TRBD2 TRBV5-3 - CARSFGSTTSLNSYEQYF TGTGCCAGAAGCTTTGGGTCCACGACTAGCCTCAACTCCTACGAGCAGTACTTC
TRBJ2-7 - TRBV28 once CASTSGGRREQYF TGTGCCAGCACTTCCGGGGGGCGGCGTGAGCAGTACTTC
TRBJ2-7 - TRBV5-1 - CASSPSAGPYGEQYF TGCGCCAGCAGCCCTTCGGCAGGGCCCTATGGGGAGCAGTACTTC
TRBJ1-3 - TRBV15 - CATSRDRTLRNTIYF TGTGCCACCAGCAGAGATCGGACTCTACGAAACACCATATATTTT